This T cell receptor beta chain was sequenced in a study of identical twins. As to this clonotype: Its antigen is unidentified.

Whole-study findings and limits: With abundant cord blood beta clonotypes, insertions were fewer; memory repertoires showed no such pattern. Weaker excess sharing between twins was seen in beta out-of-frame sequences.

TCRdb itself ran the 5' RACE reads through MiXCR, one entry per CDR3 protein. The table lists approximately 490,000 distinct CDR3 sequences, under 25% of them singletons. Everyone who gave samples was a healthy Caucasian. The same specimen was also included in a second study, on yellow fever vaccine responses in identical twins.

This clonotype was sampled from a woman aged 18-30 years in good health. The sample was CD4+ T cells sorted from blood.

CDR3 sequence: CASSKGGGPETQYF. The CDR3 DNA reads as TGTGCCAGTAGCAAGGGGGGGGGCCCGGAGACCCAGTACTTC. V is TRBV19 and J is TRBJ2-5, with a tentative D call TRBD2 (7 bases). Germline values: CDR1 LNHDA, CDR2 SQIVND (reference sequence). The CDR3 length is 14 residues. V was pared by 6 bases and J by 5 bases, with 16 bases between.